This T cell receptor beta chain comes out of a study of T cell responses to AZD1222 COVID-19 vaccine. Background on the study: Both about-4-week and about-12-week second-dose recipients were combined.

Study outcomes and limitations: Mostly white British, mostly female donors; authors suggested clonal diversity may be underestimated. Per reports, nearly half of all spike-specific TCRs target regions that are unmutated in variants. Repertoires were sampled only after the peak T cell response.

A word on this clone: Its antigen is still unknown.

Trimming took 6 bases from V and 4 from J, leaving 9 bases between them. This CDR3 has 12 residues. Profiling relied on immunoSEQ multiplex PCR, and the TCRdb table lists in-frame clones only, not all of them. The top ten hold approximately 10% of the sample, which has some 120,000 clones, around 82% seen once. The chain combines TRBV12-3 or TRBV12-4 with TRBJ1-2, with D maybe TRBD1 (6 bases). The starting material was peripheral blood, obtained on day 0 of AZD1222 vaccination. This receptor was identified in an adult in good health. This CDR3 reads CASRGAGYGYTF. Written as DNA, the CDR3 is TGTGCCAGCAGGGGGGCGGGCTATGGCTACACCTTC.